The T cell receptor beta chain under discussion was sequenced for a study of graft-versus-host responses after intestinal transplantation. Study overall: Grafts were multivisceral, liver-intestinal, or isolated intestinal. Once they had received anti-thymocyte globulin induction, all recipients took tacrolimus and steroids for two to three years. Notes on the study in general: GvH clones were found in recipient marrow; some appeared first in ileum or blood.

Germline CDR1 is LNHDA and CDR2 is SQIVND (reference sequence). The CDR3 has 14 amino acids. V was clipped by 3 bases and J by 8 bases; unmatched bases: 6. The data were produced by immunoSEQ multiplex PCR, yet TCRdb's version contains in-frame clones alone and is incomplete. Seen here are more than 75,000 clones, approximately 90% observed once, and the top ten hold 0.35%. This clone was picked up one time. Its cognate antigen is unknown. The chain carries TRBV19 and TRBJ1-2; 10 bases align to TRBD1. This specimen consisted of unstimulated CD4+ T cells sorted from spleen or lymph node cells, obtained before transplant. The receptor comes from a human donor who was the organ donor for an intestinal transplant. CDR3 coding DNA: TGTGCCAGTAGTATTCCGGGACAGGGGAACGGCTACACCTTC. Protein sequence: CASSIPGQGNGYTF.